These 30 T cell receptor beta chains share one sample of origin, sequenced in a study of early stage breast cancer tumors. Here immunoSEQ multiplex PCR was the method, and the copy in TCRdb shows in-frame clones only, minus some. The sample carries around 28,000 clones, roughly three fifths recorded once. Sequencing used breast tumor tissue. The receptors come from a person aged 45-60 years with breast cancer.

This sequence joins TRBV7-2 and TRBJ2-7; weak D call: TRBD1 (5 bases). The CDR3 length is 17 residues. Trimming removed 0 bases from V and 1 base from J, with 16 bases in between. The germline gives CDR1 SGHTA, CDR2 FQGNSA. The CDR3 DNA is TGTGCCAGCAGCTTAGCCCCTAACCCCAAGGGGTCCTACGAGCAGTACTTC. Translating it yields CASSLAPNPKGSYEQYF.

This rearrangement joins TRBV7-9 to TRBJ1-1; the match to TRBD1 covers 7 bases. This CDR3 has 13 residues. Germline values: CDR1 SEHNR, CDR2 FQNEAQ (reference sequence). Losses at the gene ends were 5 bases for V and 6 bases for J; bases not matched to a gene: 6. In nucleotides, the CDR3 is TGTGCCAGCAGCCTACAGGGGTTGGCTGAAGCTTTCTTT. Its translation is CASSLQGLAEAFF.

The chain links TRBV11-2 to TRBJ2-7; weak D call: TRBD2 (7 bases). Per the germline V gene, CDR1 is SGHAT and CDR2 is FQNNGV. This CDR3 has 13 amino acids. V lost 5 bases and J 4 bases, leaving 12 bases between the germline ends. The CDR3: CASSRGGEYEQYF. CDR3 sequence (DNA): TGTGCCAGCAGCCGAGGGGGGGAGTACGAGCAGTACTTC.

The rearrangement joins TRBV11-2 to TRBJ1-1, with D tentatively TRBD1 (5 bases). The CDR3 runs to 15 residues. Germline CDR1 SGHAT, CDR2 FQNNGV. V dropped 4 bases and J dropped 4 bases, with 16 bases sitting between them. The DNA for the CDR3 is TGTGCCAGCAGCTCAGAAGGGGTGAAACGCACTGAAGCTTTCTTT. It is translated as CASSSEGVKRTEAFF.

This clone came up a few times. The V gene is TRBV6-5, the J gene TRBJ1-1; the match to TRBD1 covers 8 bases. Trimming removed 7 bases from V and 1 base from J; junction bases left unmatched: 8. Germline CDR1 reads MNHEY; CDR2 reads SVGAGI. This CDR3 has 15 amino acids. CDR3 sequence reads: CASKLGTGRNTEAFF. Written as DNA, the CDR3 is TGTGCCAGCAAGTTAGGGACAGGCCGGAACACTGAAGCTTTCTTT.

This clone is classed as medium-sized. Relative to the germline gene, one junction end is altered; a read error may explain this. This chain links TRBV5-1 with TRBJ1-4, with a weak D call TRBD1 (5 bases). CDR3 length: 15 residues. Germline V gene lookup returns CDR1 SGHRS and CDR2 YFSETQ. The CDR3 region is CASRETTAPKEKLFF. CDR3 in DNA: TGCGCCAGCAGGGAGACGACAGCCCCTAAGGAAAAACTGTTTTTT.

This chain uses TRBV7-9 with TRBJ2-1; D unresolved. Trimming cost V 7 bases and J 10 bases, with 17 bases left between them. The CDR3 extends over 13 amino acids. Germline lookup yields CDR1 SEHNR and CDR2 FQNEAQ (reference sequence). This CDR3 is CASIPGQTVEQFF. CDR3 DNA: TGTGCCAGCATCCCTGGCCAAACCGTCGAGCAGTTCTTC.

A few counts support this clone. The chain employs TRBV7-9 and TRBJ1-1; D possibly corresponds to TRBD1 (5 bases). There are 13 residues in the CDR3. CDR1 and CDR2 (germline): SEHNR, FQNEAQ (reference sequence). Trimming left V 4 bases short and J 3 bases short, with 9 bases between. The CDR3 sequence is CASSSGTYTEAFF. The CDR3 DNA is TGTGCCAGCAGCTCGGGGACCTACACTGAAGCTTTCTTT.

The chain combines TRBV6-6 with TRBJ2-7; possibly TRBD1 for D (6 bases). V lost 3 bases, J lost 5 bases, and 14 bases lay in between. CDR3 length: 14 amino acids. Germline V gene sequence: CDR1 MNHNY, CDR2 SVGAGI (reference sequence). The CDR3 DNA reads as TGTGCCAGCAGTTATTTAAGGGACAAAGACGAGCAGTACTTC. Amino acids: CASSYLRDKDEQYF.

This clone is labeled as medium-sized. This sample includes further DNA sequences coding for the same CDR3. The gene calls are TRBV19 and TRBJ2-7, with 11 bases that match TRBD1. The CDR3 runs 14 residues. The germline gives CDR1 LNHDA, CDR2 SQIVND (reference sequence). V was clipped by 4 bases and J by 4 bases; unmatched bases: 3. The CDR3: CASSTGTGGYEQYF. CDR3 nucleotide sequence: TGTGCCAGTAGTACCGGGACAGGGGGTTACGAGCAGTACTTC.

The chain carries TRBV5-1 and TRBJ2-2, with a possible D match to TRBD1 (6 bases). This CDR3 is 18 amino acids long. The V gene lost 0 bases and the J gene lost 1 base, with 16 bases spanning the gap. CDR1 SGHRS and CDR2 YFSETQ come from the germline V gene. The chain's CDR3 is CASSLGRSTGLNTGELFF. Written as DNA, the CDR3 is TGCGCCAGCAGCTTGGGCCGTTCTACAGGGTTGAACACCGGGGAGCTGTTTTTT.

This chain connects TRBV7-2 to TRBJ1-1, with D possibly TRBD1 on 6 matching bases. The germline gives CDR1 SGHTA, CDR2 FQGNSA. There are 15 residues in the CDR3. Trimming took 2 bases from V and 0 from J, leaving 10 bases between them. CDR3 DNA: TGTGCCAGCAGCTTAACAGGGACTATGAACACTGAAGCTTTCTTT. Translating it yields CASSLTGTMNTEAFF. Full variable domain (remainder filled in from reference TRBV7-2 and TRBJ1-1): GAGVSQSPSNKVTEKGKDVELRCDPISGHTALYWYRQSLGQGLEFLIYFQGNSAPDKSGLPSDRFSAERTGGSVSTLTIQRTQQEDSAVYLCASSLTGTMNTEAFFGQGTRLTVV.

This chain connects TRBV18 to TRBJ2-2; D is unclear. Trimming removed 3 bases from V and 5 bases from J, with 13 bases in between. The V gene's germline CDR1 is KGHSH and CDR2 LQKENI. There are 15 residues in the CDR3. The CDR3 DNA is TGTGCCAGCTCACCCTCCTCCTTGGGGACCGGGGAGCTGTTTTTT. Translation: CASSPSSLGTGELFF.

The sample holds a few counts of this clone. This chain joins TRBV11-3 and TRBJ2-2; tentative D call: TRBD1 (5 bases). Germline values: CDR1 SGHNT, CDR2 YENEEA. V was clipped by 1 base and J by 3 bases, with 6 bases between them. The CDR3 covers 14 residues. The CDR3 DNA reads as TGTGCCAGCAGCTTAGTAGGGGACACCGGGGAGCTGTTTTTT. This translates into CASSLVGDTGELFF.

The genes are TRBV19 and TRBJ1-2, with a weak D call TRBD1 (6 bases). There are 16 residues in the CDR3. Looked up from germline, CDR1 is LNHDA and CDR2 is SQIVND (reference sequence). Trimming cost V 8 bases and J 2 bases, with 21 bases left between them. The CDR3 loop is CASLSSNWGLNYGYTF. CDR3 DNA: TGTGCCAGTTTGAGCTCGAACTGGGGGCTAAACTATGGCTACACCTTC.

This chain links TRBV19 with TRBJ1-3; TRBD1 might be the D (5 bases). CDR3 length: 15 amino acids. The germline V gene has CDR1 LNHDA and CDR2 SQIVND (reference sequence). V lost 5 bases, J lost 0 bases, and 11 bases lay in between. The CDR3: CASSVGLNSGNTIYF. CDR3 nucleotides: TGTGCCAGTAGTGTGGGACTCAACTCTGGAAACACCATATATTTT.

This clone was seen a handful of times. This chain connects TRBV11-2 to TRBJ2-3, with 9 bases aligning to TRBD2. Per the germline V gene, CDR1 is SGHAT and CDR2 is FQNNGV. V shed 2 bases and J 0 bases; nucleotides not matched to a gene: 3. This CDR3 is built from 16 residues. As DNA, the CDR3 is TGTGCCAGCAGCTTAAGGAGCGGGAGGAGCACAGATACGCAGTATTTT. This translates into CASSLRSGRSTDTQYF.

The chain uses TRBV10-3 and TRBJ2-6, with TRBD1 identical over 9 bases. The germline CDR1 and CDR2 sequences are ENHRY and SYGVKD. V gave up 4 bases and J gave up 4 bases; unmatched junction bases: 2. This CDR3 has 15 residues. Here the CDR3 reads CAISGQGVGANVLTF. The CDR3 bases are TGTGCCATCAGTGGACAGGGGGTCGGGGCCAACGTCCTGACTTTC.

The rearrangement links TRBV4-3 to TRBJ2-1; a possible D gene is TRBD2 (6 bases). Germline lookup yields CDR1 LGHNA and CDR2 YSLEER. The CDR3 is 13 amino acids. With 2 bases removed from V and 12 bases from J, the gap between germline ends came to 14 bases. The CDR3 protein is CASSQSRERGQFF. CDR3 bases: TGCGCCAGCAGCCAATCGCGGGAAAGGGGGCAGTTCTTC.

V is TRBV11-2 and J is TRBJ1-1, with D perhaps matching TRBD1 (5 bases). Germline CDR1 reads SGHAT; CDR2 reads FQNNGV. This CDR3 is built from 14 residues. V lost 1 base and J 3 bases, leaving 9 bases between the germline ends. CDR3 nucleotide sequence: TGTGCCAGCAGCTTAGGATGGGGCGACACTGAAGCTTTCTTT. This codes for CASSLGWGDTEAFF.

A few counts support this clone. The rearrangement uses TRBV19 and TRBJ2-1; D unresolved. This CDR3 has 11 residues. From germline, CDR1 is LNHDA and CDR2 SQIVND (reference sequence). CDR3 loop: CGSSSYNEQFF. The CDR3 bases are TGTGGATCTAGCTCCTACAATGAGCAGTTCTTC.

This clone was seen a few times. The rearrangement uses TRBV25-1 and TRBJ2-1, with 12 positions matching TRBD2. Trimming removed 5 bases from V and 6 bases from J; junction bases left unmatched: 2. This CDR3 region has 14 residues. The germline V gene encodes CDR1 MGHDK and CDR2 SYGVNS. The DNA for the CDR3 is TGTGCCAGCAGTACTAGCGGGAGGTTCAATGAGCAGTTCTTC. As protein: CASSTSGRFNEQFF.

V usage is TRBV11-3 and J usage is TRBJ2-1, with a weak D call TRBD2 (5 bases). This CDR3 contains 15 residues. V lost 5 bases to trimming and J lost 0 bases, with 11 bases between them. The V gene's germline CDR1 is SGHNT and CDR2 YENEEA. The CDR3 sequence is CASSEGLNSYNEQFF. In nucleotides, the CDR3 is TGTGCCAGCAGCGAAGGACTCAACTCCTACAATGAGCAGTTCTTC.

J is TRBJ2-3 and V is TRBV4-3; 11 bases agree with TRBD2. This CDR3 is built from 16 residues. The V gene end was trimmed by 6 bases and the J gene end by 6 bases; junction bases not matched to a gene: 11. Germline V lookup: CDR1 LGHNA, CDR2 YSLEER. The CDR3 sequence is CASRHIAGGPMDTQYF. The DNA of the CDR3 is TGCGCCAGCAGACATATAGCGGGAGGGCCTATGGATACGCAGTATTTT.

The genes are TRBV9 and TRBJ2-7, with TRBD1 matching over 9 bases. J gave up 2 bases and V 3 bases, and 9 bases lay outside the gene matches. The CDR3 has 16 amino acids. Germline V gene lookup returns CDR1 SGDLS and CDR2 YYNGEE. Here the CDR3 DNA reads TGTGCCAGCAGCGAGGGGACAGGGCCTCCAACCTACGAGCAGTACTTC. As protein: CASSEGTGPPTYEQYF.

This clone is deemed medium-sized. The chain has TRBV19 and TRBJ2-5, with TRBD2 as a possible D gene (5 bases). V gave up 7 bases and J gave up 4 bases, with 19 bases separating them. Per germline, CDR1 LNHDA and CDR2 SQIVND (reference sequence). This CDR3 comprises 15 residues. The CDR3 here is CASKRKALPPETQYF. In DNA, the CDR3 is TGTGCCAGTAAGCGGAAGGCACTTCCCCCAGAGACCCAGTACTTC. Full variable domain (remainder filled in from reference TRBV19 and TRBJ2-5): DGGITQSPKYLFRKEGQNVTLSCEQNLNHDAMYWYRQDPGQGLRLIYYSQIVNDFQKGDIAEGYSVSREKKESFPLTVTSAQKNPTAFYLCASKRKALPPETQYFGPGTRLLVL.

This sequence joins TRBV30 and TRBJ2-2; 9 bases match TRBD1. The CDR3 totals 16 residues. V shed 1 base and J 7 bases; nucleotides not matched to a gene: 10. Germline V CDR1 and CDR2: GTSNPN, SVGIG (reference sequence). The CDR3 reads CAWSARGQGSRGELFF. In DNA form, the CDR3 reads TGTGCCTGGAGTGCCCGGGGACAGGGTAGTCGCGGGGAGCTGTTTTTT.

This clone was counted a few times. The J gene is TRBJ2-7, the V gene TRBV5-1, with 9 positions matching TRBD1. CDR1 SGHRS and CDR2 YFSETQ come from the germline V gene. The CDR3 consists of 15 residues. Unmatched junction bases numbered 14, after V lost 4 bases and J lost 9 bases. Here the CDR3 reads CASSEPGTGIIGQYF. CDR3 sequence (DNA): TGCGCCAGCAGCGAACCAGGGACAGGGATTATAGGGCAGTACTTC.

CDR3 region: CASSMGHHSGNTIYF. The CDR3 region has the DNA TGTGCCAGTAGTATGGGACACCACTCTGGAAACACCATATATTTT. The chain combines TRBV19 with TRBJ1-3; maybe TRBD1 (6 bases). Per the germline V gene, CDR1 is LNHDA and CDR2 is SQIVND (reference sequence). CDR3 length equals 15 residues. V lost 3 bases to trimming and J lost 0 bases, with 9 bases between them.

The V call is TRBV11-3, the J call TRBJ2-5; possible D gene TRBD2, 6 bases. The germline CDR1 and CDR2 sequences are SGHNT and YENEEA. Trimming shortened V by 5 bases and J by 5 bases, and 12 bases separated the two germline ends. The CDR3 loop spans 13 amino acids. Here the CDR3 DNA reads TGTGCCAGCAGCCCCCGGGAGACGGAGACCCAGTACTTC. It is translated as CASSPRETETQYF.